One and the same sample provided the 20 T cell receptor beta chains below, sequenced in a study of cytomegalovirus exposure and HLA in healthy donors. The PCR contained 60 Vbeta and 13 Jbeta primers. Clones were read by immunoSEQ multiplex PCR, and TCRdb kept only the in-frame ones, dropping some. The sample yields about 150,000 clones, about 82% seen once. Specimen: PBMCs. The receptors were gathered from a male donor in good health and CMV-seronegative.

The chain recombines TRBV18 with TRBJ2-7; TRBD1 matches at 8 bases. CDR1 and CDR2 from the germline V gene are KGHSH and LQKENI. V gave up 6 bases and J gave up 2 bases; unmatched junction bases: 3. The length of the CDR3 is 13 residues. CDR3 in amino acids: CASSGQGAYEQYF. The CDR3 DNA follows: TGTGCCAGCTCCGGACAGGGAGCCTACGAGCAGTACTTC.

This chain's CDR3 is CATSRETNRYEQYF. The DNA of the CDR3 is TGTGCCACCAGCAGAGAAACTAACCGGTACGAGCAGTACTTC. The chain couples TRBV15 to TRBJ2-7; no clear D gene. Germline V gives CDR1 LNHNV, CDR2 YYDKDF (reference sequence). With 0 bases removed from V and 4 bases from J, the gap between germline ends came to 10 bases. The CDR3 runs to 14 residues. Full variable domain (missing parts from reference TRBV15 and TRBJ2-7): DAMVIQNPRYQVTQFGKPVTLSCSQTLNHNVMYWYQQKSSQAPKLLFHYYDKDFNNEADTPDNFQSRRPNTSFCFLDIRSPGLGDTAMYLCATSRETNRYEQYFGPGTRLTVT.

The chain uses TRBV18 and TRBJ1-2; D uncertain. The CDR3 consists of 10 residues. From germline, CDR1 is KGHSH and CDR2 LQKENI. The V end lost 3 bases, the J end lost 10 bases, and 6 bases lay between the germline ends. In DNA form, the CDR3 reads TGTGCCAGCTCACCGGGAGCCTACACCTTC. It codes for CASSPGAYTF.

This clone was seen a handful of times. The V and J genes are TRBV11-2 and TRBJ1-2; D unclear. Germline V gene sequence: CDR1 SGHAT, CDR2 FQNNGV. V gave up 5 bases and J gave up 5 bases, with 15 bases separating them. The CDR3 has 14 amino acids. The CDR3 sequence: CASSDPGSPYGYTF. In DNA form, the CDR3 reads TGTGCCAGCAGCGACCCCGGGTCTCCTTATGGCTACACCTTC.

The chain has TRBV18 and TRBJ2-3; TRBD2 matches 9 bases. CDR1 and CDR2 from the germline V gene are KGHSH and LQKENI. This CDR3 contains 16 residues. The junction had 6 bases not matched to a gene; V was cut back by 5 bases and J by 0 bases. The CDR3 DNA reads TGTGCCAGCTCATTGATACTAGCGGGTAGCACAGATACGCAGTATTTT. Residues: CASSLILAGSTDTQYF.

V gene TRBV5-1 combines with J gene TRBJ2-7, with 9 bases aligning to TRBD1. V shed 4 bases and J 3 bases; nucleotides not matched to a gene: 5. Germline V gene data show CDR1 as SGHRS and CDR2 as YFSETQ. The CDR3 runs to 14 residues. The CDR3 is CASSLEGQGYEQYF. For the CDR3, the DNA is TGCGCCAGCAGCCTCGAGGGACAGGGCTACGAGCAGTACTTC.

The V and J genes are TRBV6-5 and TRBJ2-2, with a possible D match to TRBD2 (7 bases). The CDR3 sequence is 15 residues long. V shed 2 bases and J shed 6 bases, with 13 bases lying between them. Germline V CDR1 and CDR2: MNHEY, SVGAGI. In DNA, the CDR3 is TGTGCCAGCAGTTACAGCCAGGGGAGGGCCGGGGAGCTGTTTTTT. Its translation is CASSYSQGRAGELFF.

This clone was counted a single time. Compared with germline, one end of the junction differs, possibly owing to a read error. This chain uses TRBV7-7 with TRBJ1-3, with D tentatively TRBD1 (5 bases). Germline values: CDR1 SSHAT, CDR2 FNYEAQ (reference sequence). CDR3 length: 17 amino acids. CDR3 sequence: CASSDPNRCYSGNTIYF. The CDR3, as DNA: TGTGCTAGCAGCGATCCCAACAGGTGCTACTCTGGAAACACCATATATTTT.

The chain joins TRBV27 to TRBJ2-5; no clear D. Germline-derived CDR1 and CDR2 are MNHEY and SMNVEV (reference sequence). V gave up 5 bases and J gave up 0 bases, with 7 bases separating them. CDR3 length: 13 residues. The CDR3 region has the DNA TGTGCCAGCAGTCCCGAGTACCAAGAGACCCAGTACTTC. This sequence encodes CASSPEYQETQYF.

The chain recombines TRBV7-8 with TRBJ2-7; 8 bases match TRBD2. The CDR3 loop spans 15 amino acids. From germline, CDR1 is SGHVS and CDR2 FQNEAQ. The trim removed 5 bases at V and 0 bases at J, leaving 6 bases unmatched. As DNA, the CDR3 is TGTGCCAGCAGCATGCTAAGCGGGAGCTCCTACGAGCAGTACTTC. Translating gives CASSMLSGSSYEQYF.

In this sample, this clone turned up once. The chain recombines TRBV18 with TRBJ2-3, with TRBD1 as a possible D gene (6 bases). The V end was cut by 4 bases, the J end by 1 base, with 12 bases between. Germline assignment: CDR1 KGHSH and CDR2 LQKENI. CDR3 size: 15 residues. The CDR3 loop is CASSLGQLRTDTQYF. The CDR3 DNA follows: TGTGCCAGCTCACTCGGACAGTTACGCACAGATACGCAGTATTTT.

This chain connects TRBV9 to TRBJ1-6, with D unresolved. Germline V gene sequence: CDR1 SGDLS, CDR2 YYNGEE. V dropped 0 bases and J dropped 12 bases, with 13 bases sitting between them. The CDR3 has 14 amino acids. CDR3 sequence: CASSVEGGEGPLHF. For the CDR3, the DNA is TGTGCCAGCAGCGTAGAGGGCGGGGAAGGACCCCTCCACTTT.

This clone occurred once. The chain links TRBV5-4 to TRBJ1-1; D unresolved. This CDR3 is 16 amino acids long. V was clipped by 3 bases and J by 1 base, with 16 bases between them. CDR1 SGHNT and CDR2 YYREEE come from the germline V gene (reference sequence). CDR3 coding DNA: TGTGCCAGCAGCTCGCCTAATACGAAGTGGAACACTGAAGCTTTCTTT. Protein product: CASSSPNTKWNTEAFF.

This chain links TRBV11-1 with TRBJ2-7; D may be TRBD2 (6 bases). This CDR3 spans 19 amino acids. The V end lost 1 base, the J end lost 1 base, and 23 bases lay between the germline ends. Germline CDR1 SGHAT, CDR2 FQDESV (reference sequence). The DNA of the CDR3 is TGTGCCAGCAGCTTAGGTGGTTGGAGCCGGGAGCGTAGGTCCTACGAGCAGTACTTC. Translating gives CASSLGGWSRERRSYEQYF. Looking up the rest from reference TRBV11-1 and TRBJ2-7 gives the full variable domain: EAEVAQSPRYKITEKSQAVAFWCDPISGHATLYWYRQILGQGPELLVQFQDESVVDDSQLPKDRFSAERLKGVDSTLKIQPAELGDSAMYLCASSLGGWSRERRSYEQYFGPGTRLTVT.

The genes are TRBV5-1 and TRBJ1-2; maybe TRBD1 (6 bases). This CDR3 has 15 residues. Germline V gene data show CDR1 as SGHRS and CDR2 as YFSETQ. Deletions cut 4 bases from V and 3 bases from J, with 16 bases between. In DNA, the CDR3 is TGCGCCAGCAGCACGGGGACAACCGGGGACTATGGCTACACCTTC. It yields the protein CASSTGTTGDYGYTF.

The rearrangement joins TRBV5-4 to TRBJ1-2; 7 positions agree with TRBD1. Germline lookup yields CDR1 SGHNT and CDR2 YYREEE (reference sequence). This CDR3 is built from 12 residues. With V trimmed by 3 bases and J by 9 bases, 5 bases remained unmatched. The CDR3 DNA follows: TGTGCCAGCAGCTGGGACAGAACAAGCTACACCTTC. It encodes CASSWDRTSYTF.

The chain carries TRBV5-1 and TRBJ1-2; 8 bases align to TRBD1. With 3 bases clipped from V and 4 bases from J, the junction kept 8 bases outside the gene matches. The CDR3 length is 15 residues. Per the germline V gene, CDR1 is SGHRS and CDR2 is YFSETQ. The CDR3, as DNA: TGCGCCAGCAGCTCCGGGACAGGAGTTTCCTATGGCTACACCTTC. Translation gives CASSSGTGVSYGYTF.

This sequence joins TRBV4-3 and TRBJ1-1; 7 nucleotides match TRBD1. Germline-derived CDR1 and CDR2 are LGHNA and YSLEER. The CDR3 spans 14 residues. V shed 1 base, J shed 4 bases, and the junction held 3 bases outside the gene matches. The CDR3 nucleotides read TGCGCCAGCAGCCAAGTCAACAGGGGCACTGAAGCTTTCTTT. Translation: CASSQVNRGTEAFF.

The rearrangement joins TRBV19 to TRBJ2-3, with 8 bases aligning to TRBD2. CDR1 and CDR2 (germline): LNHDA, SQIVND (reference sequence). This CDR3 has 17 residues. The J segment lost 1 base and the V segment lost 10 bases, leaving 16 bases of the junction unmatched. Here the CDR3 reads CATQRDLGLARTDTQYF. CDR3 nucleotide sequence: TGTGCCACCCAGAGAGATCTAGGACTAGCTCGCACAGATACGCAGTATTTT.

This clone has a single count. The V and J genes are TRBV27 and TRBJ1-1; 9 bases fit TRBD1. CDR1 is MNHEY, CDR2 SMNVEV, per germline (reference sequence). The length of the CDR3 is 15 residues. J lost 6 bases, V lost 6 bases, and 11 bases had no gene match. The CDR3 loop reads CASSRLTGGWAEAFF. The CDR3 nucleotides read TGTGCCAGCAGCCGACTAACAGGGGGCTGGGCTGAAGCTTTCTTT.